Following are 24 T cell receptor beta chains from one sample sequenced in a study of T cell changes during pregnancy in multiple sclerosis. Produced via immunoSEQ multiplex PCR; TCRdb's table is partial and in-frame only. The sample comprises under 85,000 clones, just over 90% of which are singletons, and 1.4% to 1.5% rests with the top ten. The sample in question was peripheral blood, obtained in the third trimester of pregnancy. The receptor set was obtained from a female donor with multiple sclerosis, enrolled in a pregnancy study.

V and J are TRBV19 and TRBJ1-1; the D gene is possibly TRBD1 (6 bases). The germline V and J ends were trimmed by 4 bases and 2 bases, with 14 bases remaining between them. Germline V gene data show CDR1 as LNHDA and CDR2 as SQIVND (reference sequence). The CDR3 is 15 residues long. CDR3 in amino acids: CASSTGQLPNTEAFF. For the CDR3, the DNA is TGTGCCAGTAGTACGGGACAACTCCCTAACACTGAAGCTTTCTTT. Looking up the rest from reference TRBV19 and TRBJ1-1 gives the full variable domain: DGGITQSPKYLFRKEGQNVTLSCEQNLNHDAMYWYRQDPGQGLRLIYYSQIVNDFQKGDIAEGYSVSREKKESFPLTVTSAQKNPTAFYLCASSTGQLPNTEAFFGQGTRLTVV.

The gene calls are TRBV7-2 and TRBJ2-1; 7 nucleotides align to TRBD2. The CDR3 has 16 amino acids. Germline V gene lookup returns CDR1 SGHTA and CDR2 FQGNSA. With V trimmed by 5 bases and J by 8 bases, 15 bases remained unmatched. The CDR3 sequence is CASSQDLEGGRYEQFF. The CDR3 coding sequence is TGTGCCAGCAGCCAGGATTTGGAGGGCGGGAGATATGAGCAGTTCTTC.

The chain recombines TRBV27 with TRBJ2-3, with D unclear. There are 13 residues in the CDR3. Germline V gene data show CDR1 as MNHEY and CDR2 as SMNVEV (reference sequence). Between the trimmed V and J ends, which lost 3 bases and 0 bases, there was a span of 4 bases. The DNA of the CDR3 is TGTGCCAGCAGTTTTATCAGCACAGATACGCAGTATTTT. Its protein is CASSFISTDTQYF.

V usage is TRBV2 and J usage is TRBJ2-2; 7 bases map to TRBD1. CDR3 length: 15 residues. The trim removed 8 bases at V and 6 bases at J, leaving 12 bases unmatched. Germline loops: CDR1 SNHLY, CDR2 FYNNEI. The CDR3 nucleotides are TGTGCCAGCGGCTCTTTACTAGGGGGCCCCGGGGAGCTGTTTTTT. It specifies CASGSLLGGPGELFF.

V usage is TRBV19 and J usage is TRBJ2-3; the D is unclear. Germline CDR1 LNHDA, CDR2 SQIVND (reference sequence). The CDR3 sequence is 14 residues long. V shed 3 bases and J shed 2 bases, with 9 bases lying between them. The CDR3: CASSMRLHTDTQYF. The CDR3 DNA reads as TGTGCCAGTAGTATGAGACTGCACACAGATACGCAGTATTTT.

This chain uses TRBV7-9 with TRBJ1-4; 7 bases map to TRBD1. J gave up 7 bases and V 2 bases, and 7 bases lay outside the gene matches. Germline loops: CDR1 SEHNR, CDR2 FQNEAQ (reference sequence). The CDR3 length is 15 residues. CDR3 region: CASSLRTGSVEKLFF. As DNA, the CDR3 is TGTGCCAGCAGCTTAAGGACAGGCTCAGTTGAAAAACTGTTTTTT.

This clone has just a few counts. The chain couples TRBV15 to TRBJ1-5; 7 positions match TRBD1. Trimming at V came to 2 bases and at J to 6 bases, leaving 16 bases not matched to a gene. The CDR3 contains 18 residues. Germline CDR1 is LNHNV and CDR2 is YYDKDF (reference sequence). CDR3 sequence: CATSRPQLTGWAGQPQHF. In DNA, the CDR3 is TGTGCCACCAGCAGACCCCAATTGACAGGGTGGGCTGGTCAGCCCCAGCATTTT.

V is TRBV6-5 and J is TRBJ1-1, with D perhaps matching TRBD1 (5 bases). Trimming left V 5 bases short and J 8 bases short, with 9 bases between. From germline, CDR1 is MNHEY and CDR2 SVGAGI. There are 11 residues in the CDR3. As DNA, the CDR3 is TGTGCCAGCAGTAGACAGACAGAAGCTTTCTTT. The encoded protein is CASSRQTEAFF.

The V call is TRBV11-2, the J call TRBJ1-1, with a possible D match to TRBD1 (5 bases). Germline lookup yields CDR1 SGHAT and CDR2 FQNNGV. This CDR3 has 15 residues. Trimming took 5 bases from V and 5 from J, leaving 18 bases between them. For the CDR3, the DNA is TGTGCCAGCAGCCAGGGCACCGGGGGAAGGACTGAAGCTTTCTTT. This encodes CASSQGTGGRTEAFF.

The chain links TRBV7-9 to TRBJ2-2; TRBD2 might be the D (5 bases). CDR1 and CDR2 (germline): SEHNR, FQNEAQ (reference sequence). The V end was cut by 8 bases, the J end by 4 bases, with 11 bases between. The CDR3 covers 13 residues. The CDR3 DNA follows: TGTGCCAGCCCGACTACGATCACCGGGGAGCTGTTTTTT. This encodes CASPTTITGELFF.

The chain combines TRBV14 with TRBJ1-2; perhaps TRBD1 as D (5 bases). CDR3 size: 13 residues. V lost 5 bases and J lost 4, with 11 bases in between. Germline assignment: CDR1 SGHDN and CDR2 FVKESK. The CDR3 loop reads CASSARDFYGYTF. CDR3 bases: TGTGCCAGCAGCGCCAGGGACTTCTATGGCTACACCTTC.

The V call is TRBV6-5, the J call TRBJ2-6, with no clear D. Trimming pared 5 bases from V and 4 bases from J, leaving 12 bases between. The CDR3 contains 15 residues. Germline CDR1 MNHEY, CDR2 SVGAGI. The CDR3 region is CASSGSSWGANVLTF. CDR3 coding DNA: TGTGCCAGCAGTGGCTCTTCGTGGGGGGCCAACGTCCTGACTTTC.

The chain combines TRBV29-1 with TRBJ1-1; 7 nucleotides line up with TRBD1. CDR1 and CDR2 (germline): SQVTM, ANQGSEA. The CDR3 has 15 amino acids. With 7 bases clipped from V and 6 bases from J, the junction kept 17 bases outside the gene matches. CDR3 in amino acids: CSAKTSTGIASEAFF. CDR3 DNA sequence: TGCAGCGCCAAGACCTCGACAGGGATCGCCTCTGAAGCTTTCTTT.

The chain couples TRBV6-5 to TRBJ2-7; 7 bases align to TRBD2. The CDR3 is 15 residues long. V was clipped by 2 bases and J by 3 bases; unmatched bases: 7. From germline, CDR1 is MNHEY and CDR2 SVGAGI. CDR3 loop: CASSYGASGSYEQYF. The CDR3 DNA reads TGTGCCAGCAGTTACGGCGCTAGCGGAAGCTACGAGCAGTACTTC.

This chain connects TRBV19 to TRBJ2-3; TRBD2 matches at 8 bases. Per the germline V gene, CDR1 is LNHDA and CDR2 is SQIVND (reference sequence). The V gene end was trimmed by 0 bases and the J gene end by 3 bases; junction bases not matched to a gene: 2. This CDR3 has 15 residues. DNA of the CDR3: TGTGCCAGTAGTATAGACGGGGGGGCGACAGATACGCAGTATTTT. This gives the protein CASSIDGGATDTQYF.

The chain carries TRBV5-1 and TRBJ2-1; TRBD2 agrees at 8 bases. The CDR3 contains 16 residues. V was clipped by 8 bases and J by 2 bases; unmatched bases: 12. Germline CDR1 is SGHRS and CDR2 is YFSETQ. The DNA for the CDR3 is TGCGCCAGGGGGTTTGGAAACGGGAGGGCCTACAATGAGCAGTTCTTC. This encodes CARGFGNGRAYNEQFF.

The chain links TRBV14 to TRBJ2-2, with D uncertain. Germline CDR1 reads SGHDN; CDR2 reads FVKESK. The CDR3 is 14 amino acids. The V end was cut by 6 bases, the J end by 6 bases, with 14 bases between. DNA for the CDR3: TGTGCCAGCAGACTTAGATCTTATTCCGGGGAGCTGTTTTTT. Its translation: CASRLRSYSGELFF.

In DNA, the CDR3 is TGCGCCAGCAGCAGGGGACTAGCGGCCCTGAGCTCCTACAATGAGCAGTTCTTC. As protein: CASSRGLAALSSYNEQFF. This rearrangement joins TRBV5-1 to TRBJ2-1, with 11 bases aligning to TRBD2. The trim removed 4 bases at V and 0 bases at J, leaving 9 bases unmatched. Germline CDR1 SGHRS, CDR2 YFSETQ. This CDR3 has 18 amino acids.

The chain joins TRBV7-9 to TRBJ1-5; D is uncertain. V lost 2 bases, J lost 4 bases, and 6 bases lay in between. Germline V lookup: CDR1 SEHNR, CDR2 FQNEAQ (reference sequence). The CDR3 runs to 13 residues. The CDR3 reads CASSLTENQPQHF. The CDR3 nucleotides read TGTGCCAGCAGCTTAACGGAGAATCAGCCCCAGCATTTT.

The chain has TRBV4-1 and TRBJ2-5, with D possibly matching TRBD1 (5 bases). The CDR3 has 13 residues. Germline V gene lookup returns CDR1 MGHRA and CDR2 YSYEKL. The germline V and J ends were trimmed by 2 bases and 2 bases, with 6 bases remaining between them. The CDR3 loop is CASSQNRQETQYF. The CDR3 region has the DNA TGCGCCAGCAGCCAAAACAGGCAAGAGACCCAGTACTTC.

This clone was found once. The chain carries TRBV27 and TRBJ2-7; no clear D gene. The germline CDR1 and CDR2 sequences are MNHEY and SMNVEV (reference sequence). Trimming took 5 bases from V and 0 from J, leaving 5 bases between them. The CDR3 loop spans 12 amino acids. CDR3 sequence (DNA): TGTGCCAGCAGTCCCAGCTCCTACGAGCAGTACTTC. Its protein product is CASSPSSYEQYF.

The rearrangement joins TRBV2 to TRBJ1-1; the match to TRBD1 covers 9 bases. The J segment lost 0 bases and the V segment lost 6 bases, leaving 2 bases of the junction unmatched. Germline CDR1 and CDR2: SNHLY and FYNNEI. The CDR3 sequence is 14 residues long. The CDR3 sequence: CASSTGGVNTEAFF. In DNA form, the CDR3 reads TGTGCCAGCAGCACAGGGGGCGTGAACACTGAAGCTTTCTTT.

The V and J genes are TRBV7-9 and TRBJ2-1, with 9 bases identical to TRBD1. The junction had 9 bases not matched to a gene; V was cut back by 4 bases and J by 2 bases. CDR1 is SEHNR, CDR2 FQNEAQ, per germline (reference sequence). CDR3 size: 17 residues. The CDR3 sequence: CASSSSLTGGPYNEQFF. CDR3 nucleotide sequence: TGTGCCAGCAGCTCCAGCTTGACAGGGGGACCCTACAATGAGCAGTTCTTC.

The V and J genes are TRBV4-1 and TRBJ2-2; 8 nucleotides line up with TRBD2. Germline-derived CDR1 and CDR2 are MGHRA and YSYEKL. Trimming at V came to 1 base and at J to 6 bases, leaving 10 bases not matched to a gene. CDR3 length: 17 residues. The chain's CDR3 is CASSQVAVAGRAGELFF. In DNA form, the CDR3 reads TGCGCCAGCAGCCAAGTCGCAGTAGCGGGAAGAGCCGGGGAGCTGTTTTTT.